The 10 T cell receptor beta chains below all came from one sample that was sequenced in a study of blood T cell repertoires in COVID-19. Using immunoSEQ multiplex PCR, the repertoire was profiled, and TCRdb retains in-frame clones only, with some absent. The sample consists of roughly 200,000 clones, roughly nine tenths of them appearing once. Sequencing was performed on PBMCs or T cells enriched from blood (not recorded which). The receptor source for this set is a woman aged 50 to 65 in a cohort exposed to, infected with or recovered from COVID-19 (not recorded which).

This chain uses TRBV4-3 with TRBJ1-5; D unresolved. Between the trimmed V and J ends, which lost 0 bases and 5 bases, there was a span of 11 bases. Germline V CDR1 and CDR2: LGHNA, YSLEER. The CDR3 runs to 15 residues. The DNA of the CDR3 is TGCGCCAGCAGCCAAGATCGGCAGGATCATCAGCCCCAGCATTTT. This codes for CASSQDRQDHQPQHF.

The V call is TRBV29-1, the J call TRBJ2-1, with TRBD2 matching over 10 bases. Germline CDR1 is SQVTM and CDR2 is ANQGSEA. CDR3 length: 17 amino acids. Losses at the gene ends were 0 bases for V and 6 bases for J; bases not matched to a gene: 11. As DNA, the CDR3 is TGCAGCGTTGAAGATCGAGTACGGCTAGCGGGGGCCAATGAGCAGTTCTTC. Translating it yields CSVEDRVRLAGANEQFF.

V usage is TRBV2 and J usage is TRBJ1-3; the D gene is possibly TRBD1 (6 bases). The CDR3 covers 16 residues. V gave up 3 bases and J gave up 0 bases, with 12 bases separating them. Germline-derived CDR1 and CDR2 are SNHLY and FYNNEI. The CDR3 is CASSDRDTFSGNTIYF. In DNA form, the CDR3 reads TGTGCCAGCAGTGATAGGGACACCTTCTCTGGAAACACCATATATTTT.

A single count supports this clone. The CDR3 nucleotides are TGTGCCAGCAGCTTTCGCCGCGTAACAGATCTTAATTCACCCCTCCACTTT. Translation: CASSFRRVTDLNSPLHF. The chain uses TRBV7-8 and TRBJ1-6; D ambiguous. The CDR3 spans 17 residues. Germline V lookup: CDR1 SGHVS, CDR2 FQNEAQ. Trimming shortened V by 3 bases and J by 6 bases, and 18 bases separated the two germline ends.

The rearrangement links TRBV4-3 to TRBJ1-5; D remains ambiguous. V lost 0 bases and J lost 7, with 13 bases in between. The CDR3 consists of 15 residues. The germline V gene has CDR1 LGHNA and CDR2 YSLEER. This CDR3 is CASSQDLLPGQPQHF. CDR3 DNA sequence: TGCGCCAGCAGCCAAGATCTGTTGCCGGGGCAGCCCCAGCATTTT.

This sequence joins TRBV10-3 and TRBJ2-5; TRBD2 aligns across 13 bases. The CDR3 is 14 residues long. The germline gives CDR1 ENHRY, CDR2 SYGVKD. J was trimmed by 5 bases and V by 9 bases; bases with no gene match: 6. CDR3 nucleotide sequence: TGTGCCATTACTAGCGGGGGGGCCCGGGAGACCCAGTACTTC. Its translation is CAITSGGARETQYF.

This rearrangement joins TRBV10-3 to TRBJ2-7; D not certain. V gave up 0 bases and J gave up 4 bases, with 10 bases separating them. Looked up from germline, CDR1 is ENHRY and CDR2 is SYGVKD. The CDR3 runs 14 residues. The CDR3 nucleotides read TGTGCCATCAGTGAGTCATCGTCTTCTTACGAGCAGTACTTC. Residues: CAISESSSSYEQYF.

Here the CDR3 reads CASSLVPGDFDEQYF. CDR3 coding DNA: TGCGCCAGCAGCTTGGTCCCAGGGGATTTCGACGAGCAGTACTTC. The V call is TRBV5-1, the J call TRBJ2-7, with a possible D match to TRBD1 (6 bases). CDR3 length: 15 residues. Trimming took off 0 bases at V and 5 bases at J, with 15 bases between the two ends. Germline V lookup: CDR1 SGHRS, CDR2 YFSETQ.

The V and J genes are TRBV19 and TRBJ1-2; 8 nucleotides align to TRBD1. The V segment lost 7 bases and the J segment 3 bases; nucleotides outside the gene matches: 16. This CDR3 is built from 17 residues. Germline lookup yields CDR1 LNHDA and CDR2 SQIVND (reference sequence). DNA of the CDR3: TGTGCCAGTAATCCTGGACAGGGCAAAGTTCTGCACTATGGCTACACCTTC. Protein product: CASNPGQGKVLHYGYTF. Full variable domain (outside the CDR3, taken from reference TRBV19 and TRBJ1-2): DGGITQSPKYLFRKEGQNVTLSCEQNLNHDAMYWYRQDPGQGLRLIYYSQIVNDFQKGDIAEGYSVSREKKESFPLTVTSAQKNPTAFYLCASNPGQGKVLHYGYTFGSGTRLTVV.

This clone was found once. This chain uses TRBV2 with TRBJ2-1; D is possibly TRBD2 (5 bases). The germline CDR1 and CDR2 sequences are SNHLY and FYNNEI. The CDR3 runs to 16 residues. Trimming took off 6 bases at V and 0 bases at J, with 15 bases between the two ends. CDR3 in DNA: TGTGCCAGCAGGGGAACTAGTTATGGCTCCTACAATGAGCAGTTCTTC. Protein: CASRGTSYGSYNEQFF.